A single sample is the source of the 5 T cell receptor beta chains below, sequenced in a study of cytomegalovirus exposure and HLA in healthy donors. PCR primers comprised 60 Vbeta and 13 Jbeta primers. The protocol was immunoSEQ multiplex PCR, while the TCRdb copy is restricted to in-frame clones and leaves out a portion. The table records fewer than 200,000 clones, roughly 73% of them present only once. Sequenced input: PBMCs. These TCRs come from a woman aged 25 to 45 in good health and CMV-seronegative.

Concerning this clone itself: Other DNA sequences in this specimen translate into the identical CDR3. This rearrangement joins TRBV4-2 to TRBJ2-2, with TRBD2 matching 10 bases. The V and J ends lost 6 bases and 3 bases, in that order; junction bases with no gene match: 1. The CDR3 consists of 14 residues. Germline V gene data show CDR1 as LGHNA and CDR2 as YNFKEQ. The CDR3 reads CASRLAGDTGELFF. CDR3 coding DNA: TGTGCCAGCAGGCTAGCGGGAGACACCGGGGAGCTGTTTTTT.

This clone was seen just once. The chain has TRBV21-1 and TRBJ1-6; the table's D gene call, TRBD1, was not cross checked with the DNA. TRBV21-1 is termed a pseudogene. This CDR3 contains 15 residues. The CDR3 region has the DNA TGTGCCAGCAGCGACCGGGACAGGGATCGGTCACCCCTCCACTTT. Translation gives CASSDRDRDRSPLHF.

V is TRBV11-2 and J is TRBJ1-2, with D perhaps matching TRBD1 (6 bases). The V end was cut by 6 bases, the J end by 4 bases, with 12 bases between. Germline-derived CDR1 and CDR2 are SGHAT and FQNNGV. The CDR3 is made up of 13 amino acids. CDR3 in amino acids: CASSPGQSYGYTF. In DNA, the CDR3 is TGTGCCAGCAGTCCAGGACAGAGCTATGGCTACACCTTC. The variable domain in full, completed from reference TRBV11-2 and TRBJ1-2, reads EAGVAQSPRYKIIEKRQSVAFWCNPISGHATLYWYQQILGQGPKLLIQFQNNGVVDDSQLPKDRFSAERLKGVDSTLKIQPAKLEDSAVYLCASSPGQSYGYTFGSGTRLTVV.

V and J are TRBV5-1 and TRBJ2-7; the match to TRBD2 covers 13 bases. The germline gives CDR1 SGHRS, CDR2 YFSETQ. This CDR3 comprises 16 residues. Trimming cost V 4 bases and J 0 bases; bases outside gene matches: 4. The CDR3 region has the DNA TGCGCCAGCAGCCCGGGACTAGCGGGGAACTCCTACGAGCAGTACTTC. Its protein product is CASSPGLAGNSYEQYF.

There are a few counts of this clone. V usage is TRBV30 and J usage is TRBJ1-1; D remains ambiguous. CDR1 and CDR2 from the germline V gene are GTSNPN and SVGIG (reference sequence). The CDR3 totals 11 residues. Deletions cut 3 bases from V and 11 bases from J, with 13 bases between. This CDR3 is CAWRVSLWAFF. CDR3 sequence (DNA): TGTGCCTGGAGAGTAAGCCTTTGGGCTTTCTTT.